Shown below are 21 T cell receptor beta chains from a single sample sequenced in a study of shared clonotypes between healthy human individuals (dated by TCRdb to the early 2020s). The library was obtained by the immunoSEQ multiplex PCR assay. TCRdb carries this immuneACCESS record with in-frame sequences only. Its versions omit some clonotypes, under half of them owing to an unresolved V gene in the studies checked, with the rest unexplained. For this sample the table gives millions of clones, of which approximately 94% were detected only once. The ten largest account for around 0.14% of the sample. The sample was naive CD4+ T cells sorted from blood. The cell subset or site label, read with the paper, signifies: CD45RA+ positively selected. The receptors were sampled from a man between 18 and 29 years old in good health.

The chain employs TRBV7-6 and TRBJ2-7; the match to TRBD1 covers 12 bases. The CDR3 spans 18 residues. V shed 1 base and J 5 bases; nucleotides not matched to a gene: 12. Germline lookup yields CDR1 SGHVS and CDR2 FNYEAQ. The CDR3 spells CASSLGELRDRGLDEQYF. CDR3 in DNA: TGTGCCAGCAGCTTAGGAGAATTAAGGGACAGGGGGCTGGACGAGCAGTACTTC.

The chain links TRBV5-4 to TRBJ2-3; 7 positions agree with TRBD2. Germline trimming cut 3 bases from V and 4 bases from J; bases unmatched to any gene: 8. Germline lookup yields CDR1 SGHNT and CDR2 YYREEE (reference sequence). The CDR3 is 15 amino acids. CDR3 in amino acids: CASSSREGGPDTQYF. CDR3 sequence (DNA): TGTGCCAGCAGCTCCCGTGAGGGAGGGCCAGATACGCAGTATTTT. Supplemented by reference TRBV5-4 and TRBJ2-3, the full variable domain reads ETGVTQSPTHLIKTRGQQVTLRCSSQSGHNTVSWYQQALGQGPQFIFQYYREEENGRGNFPPRFSGLQFPNYSSELNVNALELDDSALYLCASSSREGGPDTQYFGPGTRLTVL.

The chain recombines TRBV27 with TRBJ1-2; a possible D gene is TRBD1 (5 bases). The germline V and J ends were trimmed by 3 bases and 2 bases, with 10 bases remaining between them. Germline values: CDR1 MNHEY, CDR2 SMNVEV (reference sequence). The CDR3 spans 14 residues. The CDR3 reads CASSFGALNYGYTF. The CDR3 region has the DNA TGTGCCAGCAGTTTTGGGGCTCTCAACTATGGCTACACCTTC.

The chain has TRBV7-9 and TRBJ1-2; the D gene is possibly TRBD1 (6 bases). The CDR3 is 15 amino acids. From germline, CDR1 is SEHNR and CDR2 FQNEAQ (reference sequence). Trimming removed 5 bases at V and 4 bases at J, with 17 bases between. DNA for the CDR3: TGTGCCAGCAGCCCCGGGCAGGGGCAGAGCTATGGCTACACCTTC. Its protein product is CASSPGQGQSYGYTF.

Here the CDR3 reads CASSESRGTYSPLHF. In DNA form, the CDR3 reads TGCGCCAGCAGTGAGTCGAGGGGGACATATTCACCCCTCCACTTT. The chain combines TRBV10-2 with TRBJ1-6, with D perhaps TRBD1 (6 bases). The V gene lost 0 bases and the J gene lost 8 bases, with 11 bases spanning the gap. The length of the CDR3 is 15 residues. The V gene's germline CDR1 is WSHSY and CDR2 SAAADI.

Here the CDR3 DNA reads TGTGCCGGGGGGCATCCCCTCACAGATACGCAGTATTTT. As protein: CAGGHPLTDTQYF. This chain uses TRBV28 with TRBJ2-3; the D call may be TRBD1 or TRBD2 (6 bases each). Per germline, CDR1 MDHEN and CDR2 SYDVKM. V was cut by 11 bases and J by 2 bases, with 14 bases left in between. The CDR3 covers 13 residues.

This clone came up a few times. The chain recombines TRBV2 with TRBJ1-2; tentatively, D is TRBD1 (5 bases). CDR1 and CDR2 from the germline V gene are SNHLY and FYNNEI. This CDR3 comprises 16 residues. V was cut by 7 bases and J by 0 bases, with 18 bases left in between. CDR3 in DNA: TGTGCCAGCACAGGGACCCAAAAGCGAGCTAACTATGGCTACACCTTC. It translates to CASTGTQKRANYGYTF. The variable domain in full, completed from reference TRBV2 and TRBJ1-2, reads EPEVTQTPSHQVTQMGQEVILRCVPISNHLYFYWYRQILGQKVEFLVSFYNNEISEKSEIFDDQFSVERPDGSNFTLKIRSTKLEDSAMYFCASTGTQKRANYGYTFGSGTRLTVV.

This rearrangement joins TRBV5-5 to TRBJ1-2, with a possible D match to TRBD1 (5 bases). CDR1 is SGHKS, CDR2 YYEKEE, per germline (reference sequence). CDR3 length equals 14 residues. V lost 4 bases and J lost 3, with 13 bases in between. CDR3 loop: CASSPDGTYYGYTF. CDR3 DNA sequence: TGTGCCAGCAGCCCCGACGGGACCTACTATGGCTACACCTTC.

The CDR3 DNA sequence: TGTGCCAGCAGCTTGACAGGGGGGGCACCCCTCCACTTT. The encoded protein is CASSLTGGAPLHF. The V call is TRBV5-4, the J call TRBJ1-6, with TRBD1 matching 8 bases. CDR3 length: 13 amino acids. Trimming removed 1 base from V and 11 bases from J; junction bases left unmatched: 2. Germline CDR1 and CDR2: SGHNT and YYREEE (reference sequence).

The gene calls are TRBV30 and TRBJ2-7; D may be TRBD1 or TRBD2 (5 bases each). The length of the CDR3 is 14 residues. Trimming removed 5 bases at V and 4 bases at J, with 18 bases between. Per the germline V gene, CDR1 is GTSNPN and CDR2 is SVGIG (reference sequence). CDR3 protein: CAWARTQGSYEQYF. In DNA form, the CDR3 reads TGTGCCTGGGCCCGGACTCAGGGTAGTTACGAGCAGTACTTC.

This clone was seen once. This sequence joins TRBV5-1 and TRBJ2-3; D tentatively reads TRBD1 or TRBD2 (5 bases each). CDR3 length: 15 amino acids. Per germline, CDR1 SGHRS and CDR2 YFSETQ. Trimming took 5 bases from V and 2 from J, leaving 15 bases between them. CDR3 nucleotides: TGCGCCAGCAGACCAGGGACGTCCCCCACAGATACGCAGTATTTT. Amino acid sequence: CASRPGTSPTDTQYF.

The chain carries TRBV7-6 and TRBJ2-2, with 7 bases aligning to TRBD1. CDR3 length: 13 residues. CDR1 and CDR2 (germline): SGHVS, FNYEAQ. This chain's CDR3 is CASGGLNTGELFF. The CDR3 coding sequence is TGTGCTTCAGGGGGTCTGAACACCGGGGAGCTGTTTTTT. Combining the CDR3 with reference TRBV7-6 and TRBJ2-2 gives the whole variable domain GAGVSQSPRYKVTKRGQDVALRCDPISGHVSLYWYRQALGQGPEFLTYFNYEAQQDKSGLPNDRFSAERPEGSISTLTIQRTEQRDSAMYRCASGGLNTGELFFGEGSRLTVL.

The rearrangement links TRBV5-6 to TRBJ1-5, with D unclear. CDR3 size: 15 residues. Deletions cut 2 bases from V and 3 bases from J, with 12 bases between. CDR1 SGHDT and CDR2 YYEEEE come from the germline V gene. The CDR3 reads CASSFFYGLNQPQHF. The CDR3 DNA is TGTGCCAGCAGCTTTTTCTACGGCCTCAATCAGCCCCAGCATTTT. Full variable domain (remainder filled in from reference TRBV5-6 and TRBJ1-5): DAGVTQSPTHLIKTRGQQVTLRCSPKSGHDTVSWYQQALGQGPQFIFQYYEEEERQRGNFPDRFSGHQFPNYSSELNVNALLLGDSALYLCASSFFYGLNQPQHFGDGTRLSIL.

The V gene is TRBV30, the J gene TRBJ2-3; D remains ambiguous. CDR3 size: 12 residues. From germline, CDR1 is GTSNPN and CDR2 SVGIG (reference sequence). V was shortened by 2 bases and J by 6 bases, with 9 bases between the two germline ends. In DNA form, the CDR3 reads TGTGCCTGGAGTCGATTTTCGGATACGCAGTATTTT. Its translation is CAWSRFSDTQYF. Full variable domain (remainder filled in from reference TRBV30 and TRBJ2-3): SQTIHQWPATLVQPVGSPLSLECTVEGTSNPNLYWYRQAAGRGLQLLFYSVGIGQISSEVPQNLSASRPQDRQFILSSKKLLLSDSGFYLCAWSRFSDTQYFGPGTRLTVL.

J is TRBJ1-1 and V is TRBV7-3; D possibly corresponds to TRBD1 (5 bases). The CDR3 has 15 amino acids. The V end lost 5 bases, the J end lost 1 base, and 14 bases lay between the germline ends. In germline, CDR1 is SGHTA, CDR2 FQGTGA. The CDR3 is CASSLTGTSNTEAFF. CDR3 sequence (DNA): TGTGCCAGCAGCCTTACCGGGACCTCGAACACTGAAGCTTTCTTT.

The chain recombines TRBV18 with TRBJ2-5; 9 nucleotides agree with TRBD2. Unmatched junction bases numbered 11, after V lost 3 bases and J lost 3 bases. This CDR3 is 17 amino acids long. From germline, CDR1 is KGHSH and CDR2 LQKENI. CDR3 DNA: TGTGCCAGCTCACCTTCTAGCGGGACGCTCGTGAAAGAGACCCAGTACTTC. Protein product: CASSPSSGTLVKETQYF. The whole variable domain, filled in from reference TRBV18 and TRBJ2-5, reads NAGVMQNPRHLVRRRGQEARLRCSPMKGHSHVYWYRQLPEEGLKFMVYLQKENIIDESGMPKERFSAEFPKEGPSILRIQQVVRGDSAAYFCASSPSSGTLVKETQYFGPGTRLLVL.

The CDR3 is CACRTGQGTDTQYF. CDR3 coding DNA: TGCGCCTGTAGAACCGGACAGGGCACAGATACGCAGTATTTT. The chain is built from TRBV5-1 and TRBJ2-3; TRBD1 aligns across 7 bases. Germline V gives CDR1 SGHRS, CDR2 YFSETQ. V trimming: 10 bases; J trimming: 1 base; junction bases outside the gene matches: 9. CDR3 length equals 14 residues.

Turning to this clone: Within the sample, other DNA sequences also encode this same CDR3. The chain recombines TRBV2 with TRBJ2-7; D not certain. Germline V gene lookup returns CDR1 SNHLY and CDR2 FYNNEI. This CDR3 has 11 amino acids. Deletions cut 5 bases from V and 3 bases from J, with 5 bases between. As DNA, the CDR3 is TGTGCCAGCAGTCTCAACTACGAGCAGTACTTC. The encoded protein is CASSLNYEQYF. Combining the CDR3 with reference TRBV2 and TRBJ2-7 gives the whole variable domain EPEVTQTPSHQVTQMGQEVILRCVPISNHLYFYWYRQILGQKVEFLVSFYNNEISEKSEIFDDQFSVERPDGSNFTLKIRSTKLEDSAMYFCASSLNYEQYFGPGTRLTVT.

V usage is TRBV28 and J usage is TRBJ2-1; possibly TRBD1 for D (5 bases). Germline-derived CDR1 and CDR2 are MDHEN and SYDVKM. This CDR3 is 15 amino acids long. Trimming cost V 3 bases and J 5 bases, with 14 bases left between them. CDR3 in DNA: TGTGCCAGCAGTTTCGACGGCAGGGTACACAATGAGCAGTTCTTC. This codes for CASSFDGRVHNEQFF.

In the case of this clone: The sample has other DNA sequences that encode this CDR3 too. The chain couples TRBV5-1 to TRBJ2-2, with TRBD1 matching over 7 bases. The V segment lost 0 bases and the J segment 3 bases; nucleotides outside the gene matches: 2. Germline V lookup: CDR1 SGHRS, CDR2 YFSETQ. The CDR3 extends over 15 amino acids. In DNA form, the CDR3 reads TGCGCCAGCAGCTTGGCCACAGGGGACACCGGGGAGCTGTTTTTT. Translation gives CASSLATGDTGELFF.

In this sample, this clone turned up once. This chain links TRBV18 with TRBJ1-3; TRBD1 might be the D (5 bases). The CDR3 runs 17 residues. V was pared by 3 bases and J by 3 bases, with 18 bases between. Germline V gene sequence: CDR1 KGHSH, CDR2 LQKENI. CDR3 bases: TGTGCCAGCTCACCTTCCGGGCCCCCAGGGAGTGGAAACACCATATATTTT. Amino acids: CASSPSGPPGSGNTIYF.